Sequencing of this T cell receptor beta chain was carried out in a study of T cells after posttransplantation cyclophosphamide (dated by TCRdb to about 2016). The study in broad terms: Using TRB sequencing, the study followed how the T cell repertoire reconstituted after myeloablative bone marrow transplantation in which posttransplantation cyclophosphamide served as GVHD prophylaxis. Antigen receptor sequencing was done on samples from 35 to 40 PTCy-treated patients and from 15 to 20 related bone marrow donors of those patients. Blood from all 30 or so PTCy patients who had 1-year posttransplant specimens underwent TRB sequencing. In 3 patients, up to about 3 additional blood samples taken between 2 and 5.2 years after transplant also underwent TRB sequencing, as did pretransplant blood from a handful of patients. Because TRA and TRB clonality correlated tightly in fewer than ten samples, the subsequent TCR analyses were limited to TRB only. Public TRB sequences were searched against a database of over 3,500 sequences associated with responses to pathogens, tumor antigens, self-antigens and alloantigens.

A note on this clone: Its antigen is unknown. No base quality information exists; no much larger clone differs at one position.

On the day of marrow donation, related bone marrow donors gave peripheral blood samples. Peripheral blood and bone marrow mononuclear cells were isolated by Ficoll-Hypaque density centrifugation and cryopreserved. The CDR3, cysteine through phenylalanine, is 15 amino acids long. The retained sequence is limited to the CDR3, 45 bases, with the frame set at the first base. After removal of 4 bases from V and 1 base from J, the junction retains 7 bases not matched to a gene. CDR1 is given as SGHNT and CDR2 as YYREEE, both from the germline V gene (reference sequence). The full study reports these points: The TRB repertoires of T cells infiltrating skin or the GI tract showed only limited overlap with the TRB repertoires found in blood. At 1-2 months, donor-recipient similarity was low but rose over the first year, and the later blood repertoires were often dominated by donor CD8+ memory clones. Across 45 patients, recipient CMV seropositivity and CMV reactivation were highly associated with TRB clonality; PTCy diversity was similar to CNI/methotrexate controls.

Genomic DNA was the input for TRB sequencing, which was run either with the immunoSEQ assay at survey resolution or with the hsTCRB kit. The published analysis was carried out like this. The immunoSEQ software was used for initial read processing, and the LymphoSeq R package was used for repertoire analyses. For each TRB dataset, clonality was calculated as 1 minus normalized Shannon entropy, and the Gini coefficient was computed as well. To infer phenotypes in unsorted samples, TRB sequences from sorted subsets of the recipient or donor were mapped onto unsorted samples from the same recipient. TCRdb mirrors the immuneACCESS table, restricted to in-frame sequences. Some clones are absent from its copies; in checked studies, under half trace to an unresolved V gene, and the reason for the others is unknown. From that table come the V and J calls and clone size; the DNA was used to work out D and trimming. Present in this sample are some 66,000 clones, roughly 93% of which were seen just once. The ten largest make up nearly 3% of the sample.

Input material: PBMCs. This receptor was taken from a woman in her 30s in good health and a related stem cell transplant donor. The rearranged chain carries TRBV5-4 and TRBJ1-1; TRBD1 matches 7 bases in the middle. DNA sequence: TGTGCCAGCAGCCCCCAGGGGGGGTGGAACACTGAAGCTTTCTTT. This translates into CASSPQGGWNTEAFF.